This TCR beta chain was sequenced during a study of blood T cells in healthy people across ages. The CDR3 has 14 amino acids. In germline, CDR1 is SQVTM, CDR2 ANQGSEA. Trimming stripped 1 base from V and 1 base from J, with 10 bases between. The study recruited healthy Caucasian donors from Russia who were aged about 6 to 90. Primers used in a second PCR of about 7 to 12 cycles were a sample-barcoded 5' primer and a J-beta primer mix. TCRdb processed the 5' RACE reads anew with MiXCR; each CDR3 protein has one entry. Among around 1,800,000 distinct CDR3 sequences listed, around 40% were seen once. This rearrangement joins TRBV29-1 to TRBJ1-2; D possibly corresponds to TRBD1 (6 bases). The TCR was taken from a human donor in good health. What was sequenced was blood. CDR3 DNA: TGCAGCGTTGAAGGGGGGGCGGATAACTATGGCTACACCTTC. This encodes CSVEGGADNYGYTF.